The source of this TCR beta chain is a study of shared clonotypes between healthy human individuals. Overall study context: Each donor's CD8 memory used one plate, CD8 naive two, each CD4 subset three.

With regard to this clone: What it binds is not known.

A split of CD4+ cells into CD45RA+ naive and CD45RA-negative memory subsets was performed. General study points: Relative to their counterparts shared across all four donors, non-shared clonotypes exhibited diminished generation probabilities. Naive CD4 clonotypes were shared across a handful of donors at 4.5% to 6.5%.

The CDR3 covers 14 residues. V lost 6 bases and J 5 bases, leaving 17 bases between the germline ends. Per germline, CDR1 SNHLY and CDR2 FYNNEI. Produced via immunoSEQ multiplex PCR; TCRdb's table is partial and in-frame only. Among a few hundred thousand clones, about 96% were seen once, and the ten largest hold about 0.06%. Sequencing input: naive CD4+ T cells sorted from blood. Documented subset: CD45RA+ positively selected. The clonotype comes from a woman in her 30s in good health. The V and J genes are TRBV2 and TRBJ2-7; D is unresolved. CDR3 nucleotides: TGTGCCAGCAGAAGGATTCTAGGTACCCACGAGCAGTACTTC. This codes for CASRRILGTHEQYF.